This T cell receptor (beta chain) was profiled in a study of response to subunit inactivated influenza vaccine. One entry per CDR3 protein, called by TCRdb with MiXCR from the RT-PCR reads. The data hold hundreds of thousands of distinct CDR3 sequences, with 6% to 9% observed a single time. This CDR3 has 18 residues. Unmatched junction bases numbered 13, after V lost 0 bases and J lost 6 bases. Germline lookup yields CDR1 DFQATT and CDR2 SNEGSKA (reference sequence). This clonotype showed up just a few times. Sequencing used PBMCs from blood, obtained roughly 24 months after vaccination. J is TRBJ2-7 and V is TRBV20-1; 14 nucleotides match TRBD2. The source is a man aged 50-75 years who received an inactivated influenza vaccine. This CDR3 reads CSARDPGLAGASKGEQYF. The CDR3 DNA reads as TGCAGTGCTAGAGACCCGGGACTAGCGGGGGCATCCAAAGGCGAGCAGTACTTC.